This T cell receptor beta chain came from a study of blood T cell repertoires in COVID-19. The CDR3 length is 13 residues. The junction had 4 bases not matched to a gene; V was cut back by 3 bases and J by 9 bases. Germline assignment: CDR1 MNHEY and CDR2 SMNVEV (reference sequence). The method was immunoSEQ multiplex PCR; TCRdb's version includes in-frame clones alone and lacks a portion of them. The data contain some 150,000 clones, roughly 81% of them singletons. Specimen: peripheral blood. V usage is TRBV27 and J usage is TRBJ2-1; 8 positions agree with TRBD1. The TCR sequence derives from a human donor with acute or convalescent COVID-19. The donor label of this sample is uncertain. The CDR3 loop reads CASSFRQGSEQFF. For the CDR3, the DNA is TGTGCCAGCAGTTTCAGACAGGGGTCTGAGCAGTTCTTC.